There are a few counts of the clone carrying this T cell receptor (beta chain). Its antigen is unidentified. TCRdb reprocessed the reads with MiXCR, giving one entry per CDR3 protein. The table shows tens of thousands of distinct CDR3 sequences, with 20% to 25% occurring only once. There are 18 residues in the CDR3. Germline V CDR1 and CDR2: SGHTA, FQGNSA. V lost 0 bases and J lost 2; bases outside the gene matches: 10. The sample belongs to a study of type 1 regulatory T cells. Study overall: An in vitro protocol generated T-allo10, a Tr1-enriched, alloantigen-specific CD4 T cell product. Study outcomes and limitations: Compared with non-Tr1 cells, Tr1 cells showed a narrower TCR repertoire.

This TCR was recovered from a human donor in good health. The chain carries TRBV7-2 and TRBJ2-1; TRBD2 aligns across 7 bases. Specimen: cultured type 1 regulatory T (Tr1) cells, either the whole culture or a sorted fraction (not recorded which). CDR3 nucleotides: TGTGCCAGCAGCTTAGCGCTTGAGGCGGGGAGGGCCTACAATGAGCAGTTCTTC. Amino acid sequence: CASSLALEAGRAYNEQFF.